This TCR beta chain was sequenced during a study of T-cell reconstitution after alpha-beta-depleted transplantation in children. Regarding the study as a whole: There were some patients whose high TCRbeta diversity at day 60 came from surviving recipient T cells and thymic progenitors. A year had passed since transplant, and T-cell counts and diversity by then came mostly from newly produced T cells.

Researchers prepared the TCRbeta library using unique molecular identifiers, the study reports. TCRdb reanalysed the PCR reads using MiXCR and keeps one entry per CDR3 protein. The sample shows almost 250,000 distinct CDR3 sequences, more than 20% of them seen only once. Unmatched junction bases numbered 13, after V lost 5 bases and J lost 7 bases. Germline CDR1 reads MNHEY; CDR2 reads SMNVEV (reference sequence). This CDR3 region has 16 residues. A few counts support this clonotype. Its specificity is unknown. This sequence joins TRBV27 and TRBJ2-1, with 8 bases matching TRBD2. This sample comprised PBMCs, obtained before TCRalphabeta/CD19-depleted stem cell transplant. This receptor was obtained from a girl aged 2 to 9 with Fanconi anemia, due to receive a stem cell transplant. In DNA form, the CDR3 reads TGTGCCAGCAGTCAAATAGCGGGATCTTCTGGGAATGAGCAGTTCTTC. Protein product: CASSQIAGSSGNEQFF.